This T cell receptor beta chain was recorded in a study of tissue T cells after allogeneic stem cell transplantation. Looking at the study overall: Graft-versus-host disease patients received grafts, four unmodified and three CD34-selected to deplete T cells.

Study-wide points: Tissue-detected TCR repertoire was only partly captured by blood and spleen T cells. Anatomically similar tissues had similar TCR repertoires within each patient.

Germline CDR1 is SGHRS and CDR2 is YFSETQ. This CDR3 is 15 amino acids long. The trim removed 4 bases at V and 7 bases at J, leaving 8 bases unmatched. This table comes from immunoSEQ multiplex PCR, and its TCRdb copy is limited to in-frame clones, with some not included. The sample lists some 2,000 clones, roughly 76% occurring once. Every graft-versus-host disease patient had gastrointestinal disease and got several lines of graft-versus-host disease therapy. To note about this clone: The antigen is not known.

This chain connects TRBV5-1 to TRBJ1-5, with 10 bases fitting TRBD1. The sequencing here drew on colon tissue, taken at autopsy. The sequence derives from a male patient aged 35 to 70 with steroid-refractory graft-versus-host disease after an allogeneic stem cell transplant. Some T cells may originate from the graft donor. The CDR3 nucleotides are TGCGCCAGCAGCCCGACAGGGGGCTCCCAACAGCCCCAGCATTTT. It encodes CASSPTGGSQQPQHF.